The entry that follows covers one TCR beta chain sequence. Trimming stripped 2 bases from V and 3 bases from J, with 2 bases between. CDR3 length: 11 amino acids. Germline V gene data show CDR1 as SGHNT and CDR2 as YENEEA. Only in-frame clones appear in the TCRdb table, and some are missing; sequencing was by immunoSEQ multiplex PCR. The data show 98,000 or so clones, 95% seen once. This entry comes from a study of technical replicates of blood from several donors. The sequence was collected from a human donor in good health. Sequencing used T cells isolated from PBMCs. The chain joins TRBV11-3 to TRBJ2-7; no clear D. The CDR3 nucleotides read TGTGCCAGCAGCTTACTCTACGAGCAGTACTTC. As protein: CASSLLYEQYF.